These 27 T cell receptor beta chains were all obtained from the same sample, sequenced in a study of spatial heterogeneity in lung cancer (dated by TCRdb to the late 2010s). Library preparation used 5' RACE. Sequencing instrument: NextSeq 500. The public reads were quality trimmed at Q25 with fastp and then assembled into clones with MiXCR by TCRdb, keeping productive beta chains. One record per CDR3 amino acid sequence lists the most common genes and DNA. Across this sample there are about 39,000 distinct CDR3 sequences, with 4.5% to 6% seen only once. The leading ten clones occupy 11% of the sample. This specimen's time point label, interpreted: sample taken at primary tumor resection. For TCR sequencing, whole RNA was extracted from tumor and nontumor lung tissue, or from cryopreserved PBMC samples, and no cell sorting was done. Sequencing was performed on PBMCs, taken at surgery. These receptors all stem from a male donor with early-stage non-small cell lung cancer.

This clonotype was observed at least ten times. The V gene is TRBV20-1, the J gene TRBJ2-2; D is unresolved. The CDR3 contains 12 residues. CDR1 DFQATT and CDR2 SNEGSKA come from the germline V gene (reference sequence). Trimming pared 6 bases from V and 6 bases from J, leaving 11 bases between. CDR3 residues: CSASPFAGELFF. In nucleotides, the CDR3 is TGCAGTGCCAGCCCCTTCGCCGGGGAGCTGTTTTTT.

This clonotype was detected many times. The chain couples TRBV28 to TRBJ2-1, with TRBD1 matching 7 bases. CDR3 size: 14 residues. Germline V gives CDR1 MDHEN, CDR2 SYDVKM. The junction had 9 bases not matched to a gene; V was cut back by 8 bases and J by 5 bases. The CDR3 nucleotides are TGTGCCAGCTGGGACAGAAGAAACAACAATGAGCAGTTCTTC. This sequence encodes CASWDRRNNNEQFF.

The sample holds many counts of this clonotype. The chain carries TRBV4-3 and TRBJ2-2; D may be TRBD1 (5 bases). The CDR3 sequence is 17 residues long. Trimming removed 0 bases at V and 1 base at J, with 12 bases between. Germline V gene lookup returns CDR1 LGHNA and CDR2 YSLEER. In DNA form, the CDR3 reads TGCGCCAGCAGCCAAGATCCGAAGGGGTTGAACACCGGGGAGCTGTTTTTT. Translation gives CASSQDPKGLNTGELFF.

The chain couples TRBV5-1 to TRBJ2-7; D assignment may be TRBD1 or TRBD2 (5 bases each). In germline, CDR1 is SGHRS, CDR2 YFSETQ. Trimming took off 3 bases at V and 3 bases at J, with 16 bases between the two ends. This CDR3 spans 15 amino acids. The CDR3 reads CASSSTGQGLYEQYF. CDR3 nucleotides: TGCGCCAGCAGCTCTACGGGGCAGGGCCTCTACGAGCAGTACTTC.

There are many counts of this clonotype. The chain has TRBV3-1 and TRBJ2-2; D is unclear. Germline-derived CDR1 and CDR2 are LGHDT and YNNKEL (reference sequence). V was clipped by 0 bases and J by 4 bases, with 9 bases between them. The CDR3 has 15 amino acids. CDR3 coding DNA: TGTGCCAGCAGCCAAGATTCCAGCCTCACCGGGGAGCTGTTTTTT. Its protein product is CASSQDSSLTGELFF.

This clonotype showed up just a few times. CDR3 nucleotide sequence: TGTGCCAGCAGAGCTGGACAGGGTTTCGGGCAAGAGACCCAGTACTTC. Its translation: CASRAGQGFGQETQYF. The rearrangement joins TRBV2 to TRBJ2-5; TRBD1 aligns across 8 bases. The length of the CDR3 is 16 residues. From germline, CDR1 is SNHLY and CDR2 FYNNEI. The J segment lost 2 bases and the V segment lost 6 bases, leaving 11 bases of the junction unmatched. The full variable domain, rest sourced from reference TRBV2 and TRBJ2-5, is EPEVTQTPSHQVTQMGQEVILRCVPISNHLYFYWYRQILGQKVEFLVSFYNNEISEKSEIFDDQFSVERPDGSNFTLKIRSTKLEDSAMYFCASRAGQGFGQETQYFGPGTRLLVL.

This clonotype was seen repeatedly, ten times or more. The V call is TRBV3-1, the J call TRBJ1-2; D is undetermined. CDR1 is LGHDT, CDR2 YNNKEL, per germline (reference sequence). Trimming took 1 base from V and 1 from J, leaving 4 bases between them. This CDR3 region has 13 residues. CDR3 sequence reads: CASSQGVNYGYTF. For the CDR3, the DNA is TGTGCCAGCAGCCAAGGCGTTAACTATGGCTACACCTTC.

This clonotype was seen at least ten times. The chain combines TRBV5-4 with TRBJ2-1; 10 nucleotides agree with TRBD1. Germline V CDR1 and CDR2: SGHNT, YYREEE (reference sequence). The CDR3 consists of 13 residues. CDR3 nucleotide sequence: TGTGCGTCAAGAGGGACAGGGGTTAATGAGCAGTTCTTC. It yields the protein CASRGTGVNEQFF.

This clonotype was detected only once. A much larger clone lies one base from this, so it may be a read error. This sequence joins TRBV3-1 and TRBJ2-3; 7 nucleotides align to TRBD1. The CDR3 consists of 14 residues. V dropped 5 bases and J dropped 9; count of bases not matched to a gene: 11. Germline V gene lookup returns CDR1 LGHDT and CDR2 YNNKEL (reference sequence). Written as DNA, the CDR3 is TGTGCCAGCAGCGAGAGACAGGGACGGGACACGCAGTATTTT. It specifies CASSERQGRDTQYF.

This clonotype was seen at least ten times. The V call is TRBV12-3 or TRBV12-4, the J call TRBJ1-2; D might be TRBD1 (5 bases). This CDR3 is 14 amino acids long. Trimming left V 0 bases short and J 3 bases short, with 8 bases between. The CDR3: CASSLAGVDYGYTF. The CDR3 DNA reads TGTGCCAGCAGTTTAGCAGGGGTGGACTATGGCTACACCTTC.

For the CDR3, the DNA is TGTGCCAGCAGCTTACAGGTTAGCTCCTACGAGCAGTACTTC. This codes for CASSLQVSSYEQYF. The rearrangement uses TRBV7-8 and TRBJ2-7; D unclear. Germline assignment: CDR1 SGHVS and CDR2 FQNEAQ. Between the trimmed V and J ends, which lost 2 bases and 0 bases, there was a span of 8 bases. The CDR3 contains 14 residues. The full variable domain, its missing parts supplied by reference TRBV7-8 and TRBJ2-7, is GAGVSQSPRYKVAKRGQDVALRCDPISGHVSLFWYQQALGQGPEFLTYFQNEAQLDKSGLPSDRFFAERPEGSVSTLKIQRTQQEDSAVYLCASSLQVSSYEQYFGPGTRLTVT.

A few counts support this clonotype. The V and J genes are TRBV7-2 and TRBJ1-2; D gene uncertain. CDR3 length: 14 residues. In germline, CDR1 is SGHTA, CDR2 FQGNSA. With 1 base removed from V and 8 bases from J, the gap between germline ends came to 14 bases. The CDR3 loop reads CASSLDGSPKGYTF. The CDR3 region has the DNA TGTGCCAGCAGCTTAGATGGCAGTCCTAAGGGCTACACCTTC.

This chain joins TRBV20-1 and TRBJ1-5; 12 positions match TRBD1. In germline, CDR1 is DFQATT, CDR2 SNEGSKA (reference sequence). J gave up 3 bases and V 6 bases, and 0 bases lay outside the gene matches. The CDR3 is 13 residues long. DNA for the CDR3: TGCAGTGCGGGACAGGGGGCCAATCAGCCCCAGCATTTT. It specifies CSAGQGANQPQHF.

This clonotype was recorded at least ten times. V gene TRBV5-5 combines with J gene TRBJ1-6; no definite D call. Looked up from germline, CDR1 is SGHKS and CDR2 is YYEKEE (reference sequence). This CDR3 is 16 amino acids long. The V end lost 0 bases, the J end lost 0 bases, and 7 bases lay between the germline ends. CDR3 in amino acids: CASSLAVSSYNSPLHF. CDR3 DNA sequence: TGTGCCAGCAGCTTGGCAGTGAGCTCCTATAATTCACCCCTCCACTTT.

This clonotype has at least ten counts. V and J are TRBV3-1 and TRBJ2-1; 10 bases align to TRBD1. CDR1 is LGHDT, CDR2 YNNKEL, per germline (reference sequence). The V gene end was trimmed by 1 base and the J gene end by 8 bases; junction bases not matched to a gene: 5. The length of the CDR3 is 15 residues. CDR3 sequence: CASSQARDRGDEQFF. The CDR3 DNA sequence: TGTGCCAGCAGCCAAGCTCGGGACAGGGGCGATGAGCAGTTCTTC.

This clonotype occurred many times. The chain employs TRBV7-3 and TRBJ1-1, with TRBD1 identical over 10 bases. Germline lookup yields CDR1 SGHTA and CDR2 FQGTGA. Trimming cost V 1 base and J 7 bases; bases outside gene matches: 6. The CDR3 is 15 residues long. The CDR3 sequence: CASSLKGTGADEAFF. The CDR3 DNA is TGTGCCAGCAGCTTAAAGGGGACAGGGGCTGATGAAGCTTTCTTT.

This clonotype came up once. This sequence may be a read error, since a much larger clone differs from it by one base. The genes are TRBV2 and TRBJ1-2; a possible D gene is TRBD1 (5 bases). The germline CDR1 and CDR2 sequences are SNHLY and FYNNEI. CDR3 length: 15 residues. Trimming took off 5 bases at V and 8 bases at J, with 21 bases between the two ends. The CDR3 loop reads CASSPSKEGSEGYTF. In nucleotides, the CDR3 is TGTGCCAGCAGTCCCTCCAAGGAGGGGTCAGAAGGCTACACCTTC.

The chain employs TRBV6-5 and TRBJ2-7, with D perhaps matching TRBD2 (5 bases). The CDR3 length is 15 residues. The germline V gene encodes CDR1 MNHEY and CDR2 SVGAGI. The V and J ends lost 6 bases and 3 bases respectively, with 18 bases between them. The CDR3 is CASSPPGKRSYEQYF. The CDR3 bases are TGTGCCAGCAGCCCCCCCGGGAAGCGGAGCTACGAGCAGTACTTC.

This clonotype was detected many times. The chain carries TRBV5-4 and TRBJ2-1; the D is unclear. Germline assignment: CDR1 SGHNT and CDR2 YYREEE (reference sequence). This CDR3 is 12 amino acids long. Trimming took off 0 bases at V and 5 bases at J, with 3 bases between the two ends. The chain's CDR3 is CASSLGDNEQFF. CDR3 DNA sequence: TGTGCCAGCAGCTTGGGAGACAATGAGCAGTTCTTC.

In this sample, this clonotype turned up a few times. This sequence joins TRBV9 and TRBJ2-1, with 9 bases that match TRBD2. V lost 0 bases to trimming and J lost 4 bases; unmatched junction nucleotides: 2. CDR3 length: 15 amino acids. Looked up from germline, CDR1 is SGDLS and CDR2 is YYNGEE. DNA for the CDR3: TGTGCCAGCAGCGTAGGAGCGGGGGGATACAATGAGCAGTTCTTC. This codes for CASSVGAGGYNEQFF.

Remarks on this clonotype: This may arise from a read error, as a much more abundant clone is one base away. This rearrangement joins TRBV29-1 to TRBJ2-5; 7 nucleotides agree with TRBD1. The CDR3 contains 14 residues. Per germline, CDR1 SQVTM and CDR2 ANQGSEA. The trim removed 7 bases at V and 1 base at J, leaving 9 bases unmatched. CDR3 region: CSGGYRGLQETQYF. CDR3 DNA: TGCAGCGGGGGCTACAGGGGCCTCCAAGAGACCCAGTACTTC.

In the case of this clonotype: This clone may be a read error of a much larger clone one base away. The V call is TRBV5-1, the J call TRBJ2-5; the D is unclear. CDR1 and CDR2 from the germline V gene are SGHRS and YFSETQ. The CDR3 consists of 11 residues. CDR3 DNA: TGCGTCAGCCCAAGACAAGAGACCCAGTACTTC. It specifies CVSPRQETQYF.

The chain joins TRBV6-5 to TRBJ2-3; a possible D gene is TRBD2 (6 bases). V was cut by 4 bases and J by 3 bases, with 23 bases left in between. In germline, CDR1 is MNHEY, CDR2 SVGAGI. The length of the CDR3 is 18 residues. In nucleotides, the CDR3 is TGTGCCAGCAGTTCCCGGCGACCGGACTATAGAGGGACAGATACGCAGTATTTT. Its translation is CASSSRRPDYRGTDTQYF.

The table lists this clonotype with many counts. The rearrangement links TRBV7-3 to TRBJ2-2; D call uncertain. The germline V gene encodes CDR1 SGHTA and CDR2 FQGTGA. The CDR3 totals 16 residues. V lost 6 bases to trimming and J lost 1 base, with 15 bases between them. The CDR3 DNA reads TGTGCCAGCAGTCGTCATGCCCCCCGGAACACCGGGGAGCTGTTTTTT. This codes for CASSRHAPRNTGELFF.

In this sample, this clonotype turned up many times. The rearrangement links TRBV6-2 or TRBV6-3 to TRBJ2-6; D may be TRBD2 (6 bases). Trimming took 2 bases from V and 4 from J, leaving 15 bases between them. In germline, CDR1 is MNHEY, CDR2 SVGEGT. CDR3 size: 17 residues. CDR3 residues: CASSYGRDAGGANVLTF. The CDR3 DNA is TGTGCCAGCAGTTACGGCAGGGACGCGGGGGGGGCCAACGTCCTGACTTTC.

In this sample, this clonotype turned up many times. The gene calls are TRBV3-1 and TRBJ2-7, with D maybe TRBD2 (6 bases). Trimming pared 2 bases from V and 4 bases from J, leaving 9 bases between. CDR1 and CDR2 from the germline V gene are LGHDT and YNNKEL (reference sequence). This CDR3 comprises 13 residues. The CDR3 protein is CASSQQGTYEQYF. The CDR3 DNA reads TGTGCCAGCAGCCAACAAGGGACTTACGAGCAGTACTTC.

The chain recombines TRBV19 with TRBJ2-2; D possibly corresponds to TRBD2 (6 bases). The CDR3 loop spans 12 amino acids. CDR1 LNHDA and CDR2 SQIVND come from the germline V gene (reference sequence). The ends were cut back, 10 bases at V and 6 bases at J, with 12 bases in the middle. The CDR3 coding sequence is TGTGCCACCGGGAGAGGGGCCGGGGAGCTGTTTTTT. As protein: CATGRGAGELFF.